These 4 T cell receptor beta chains came from one sample sequenced in a study of T-cell reconstitution after alpha-beta-depleted transplantation in children. Unique molecular identifiers were built into the TCRbeta library. One entry per CDR3 protein results from TCRdb running MiXCR on the PCR reads. The sample has 540,000 or so distinct CDR3 sequences, roughly 24% seen once; the top ten hold 14%. This specimen consisted of PBMCs, mostly from graft donor cells, obtained 360 days after TCRalphabeta/CD19-depleted stem cell transplant. Source of these receptors: a boy less than two years old who had a stem cell transplant for acute myeloid leukemia, so the T cells may come from the graft donor.

This clonotype came up many times. This rearrangement joins TRBV7-2 to TRBJ1-1; tentative D call: TRBD1 (5 bases). Germline CDR1 SGHTA, CDR2 FQGNSA. The V end was cut by 0 bases, the J end by 1 base, with 9 bases between. The CDR3 has 15 residues. Here the CDR3 DNA reads TGTGCCAGCAGCTTAGCCCCCCAGGGGAACACTGAAGCTTTCTTT. It translates to CASSLAPQGNTEAFF.

This clonotype was found a few times. The genes are TRBV15 and TRBJ2-2; D ambiguous. The ends were cut back, 0 bases at V and 5 bases at J, with 7 bases in the middle. The CDR3 contains 14 residues. Germline V gene lookup returns CDR1 LNHNV and CDR2 YYDKDF (reference sequence). CDR3 amino acids: CATSRDLGTGELFF. CDR3 bases: TGTGCCACCAGCAGAGATCTAGGAACCGGGGAGCTGTTTTTT.

This clonotype was counted at least ten times. The chain employs TRBV20-1 and TRBJ2-1; 12 bases are a match to TRBD2. The germline V gene encodes CDR1 DFQATT and CDR2 SNEGSKA (reference sequence). This CDR3 contains 14 residues. J lost 4 bases, V lost 7 bases, and 5 bases had no gene match. CDR3 sequence reads: CSVTTSGGYNEQFF. The DNA of the CDR3 is TGCAGTGTTACGACTAGCGGGGGTTACAATGAGCAGTTCTTC.

This clonotype was recorded a few times. The chain couples TRBV11-2 to TRBJ2-1, with 7 nucleotides matching TRBD1. The germline V gene has CDR1 SGHAT and CDR2 FQNNGV. Unmatched junction bases numbered 6, after V lost 0 bases and J lost 7 bases. This CDR3 has 15 residues. The CDR3 bases are TGTGCCAGCAGCTTAGATTTGGGCAGGGGGAATGAGCAGTTCTTC. This encodes CASSLDLGRGNEQFF.